This T cell receptor (beta chain) was sequenced during a study of blood T cell repertoires in COVID-19. Trimming stripped 3 bases from V and 3 bases from J, with 8 bases between. Germline V gives CDR1 SGHTA, CDR2 FQGNSA. CDR3 length equals 13 residues. Source study methods: Estimated nucleated cell counts came from reference gene primer amplification. Here immunoSEQ multiplex PCR was the method, and the copy in TCRdb shows in-frame clones only, minus some. V and J calls and clone size are those listed in that table; D and trimming were worked out from the DNA. The sample yields 200,000 to 250,000 clones, more than 70% seen once.

Material: peripheral blood. The receptor was isolated from a woman aged 40 to 50 who had recovered from COVID-19. J is TRBJ1-2 and V is TRBV7-2; weak D call: TRBD1 (5 bases). The CDR3 nucleotides read TGTGCCAGCAGCTTGGCGGGGGACTATGGCTACACCTTC. Amino acid sequence: CASSLAGDYGYTF.